This TCR beta chain emerged from a study of tumor-infiltrating lymphocytes in primary liver carcinoma. Study summary: The study enrolled male and female patients aged 30 to 69 years.

Comment on this clonotype: Its antigen is not known. A much larger clone lies one base from this, so it may be a read error.

Study conclusions and caveats: Samples, which were bulk and unsorted, did not allow CD4+ and CD8+ repertoires to be compared. Tumors carried a top-250-clone fraction significantly exceeding that of blood (p = 0.039).

The source of the blood RNA was unsorted whole blood, and germline DNA was extracted as well. Blood samples of around 3.7 milliliters were drawn preoperatively. The template, 500 ng total RNA, yielded TCR beta cDNA made with a constant-region primer. Modified slightly, ARM-PCR produced TCR beta libraries over three nested multiplex PCR rounds. Investigators reported that the first two PCR rounds, at roughly 10 cycles each, used TRBV1-TRBV30 forward primers with a C-beta reverse primer. TCRdb called the multiplex PCR reads again in MiXCR, with one record for every CDR3 protein. The sample consists of 150,000 to 200,000 distinct CDR3 sequences, roughly two thirds of them appearing once. Trimming cost V 3 bases and J 6 bases; bases outside gene matches: 8. This CDR3 comprises 16 residues. CDR1 and CDR2 from the germline V gene are MGHRA and YSYEKL.

The TCR originated in a woman aged 60-75 years with primary liver carcinoma and hepatitis B virus infection. V is TRBV4-1 and J is TRBJ1-5, with 10 positions matching TRBD1. The specimen sequenced was peripheral blood. The CDR3 DNA reads TGCGCCAGCAGCCAGATGGTGACAGGGGGCGGTCAGCCCCAGCATTTT. Translated: CASSQMVTGGGQPQHF.